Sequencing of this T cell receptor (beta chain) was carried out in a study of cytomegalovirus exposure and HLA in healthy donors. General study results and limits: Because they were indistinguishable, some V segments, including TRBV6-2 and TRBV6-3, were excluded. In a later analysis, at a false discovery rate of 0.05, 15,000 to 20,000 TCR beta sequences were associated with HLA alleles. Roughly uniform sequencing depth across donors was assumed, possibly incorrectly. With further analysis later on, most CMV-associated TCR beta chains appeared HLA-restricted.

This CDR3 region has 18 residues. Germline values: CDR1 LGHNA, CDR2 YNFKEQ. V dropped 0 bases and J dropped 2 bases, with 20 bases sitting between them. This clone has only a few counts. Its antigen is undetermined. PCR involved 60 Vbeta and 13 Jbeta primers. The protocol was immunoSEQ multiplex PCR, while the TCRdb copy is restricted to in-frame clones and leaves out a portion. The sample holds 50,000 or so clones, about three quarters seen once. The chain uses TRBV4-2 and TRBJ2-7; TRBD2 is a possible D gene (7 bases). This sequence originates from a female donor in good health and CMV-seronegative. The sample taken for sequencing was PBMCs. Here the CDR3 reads CASSQDRGGRDGTYEQYF. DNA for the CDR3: TGTGCCAGCAGCCAAGATAGGGGGGGCCGGGACGGGACCTACGAGCAGTACTTC.